The 7 T cell receptor beta chains presented below share a single source sample, sequenced in a study of T cells in Graves' hyperthyroidism and ophthalmopathy. RNA transcripts yielded amplified TCR beta CDR3 regions. During a first-round RT-PCR of the TCR CDR3, the HTBI primer set was used. TCRdb passed the multiplex PCR reads through MiXCR, listing each CDR3 protein once. The sample has 400,000 or so distinct CDR3 sequences, over 13% seen once. Sequencing was carried out using blood. All receptors derive from a man in his fifties or sixties with Graves' ophthalmopathy.

This clonotype showed up many times. The chain combines TRBV12-3 or TRBV12-4 with TRBJ2-5; 14 bases agree with TRBD2. Trimming cost V 6 bases and J 5 bases; bases outside gene matches: 5. This CDR3 spans 15 amino acids. This CDR3 reads CASSGTSGSWETQYF. The DNA of the CDR3 is TGTGCCAGCAGCGGGACTAGCGGGAGTTGGGAGACCCAGTACTTC.

This clonotype was recorded many times. The chain carries TRBV27 and TRBJ1-2; tentatively, D is TRBD1 (5 bases). Germline-derived CDR1 and CDR2 are MNHEY and SMNVEV (reference sequence). V was pared by 8 bases and J by 2 bases, with 18 bases between. The CDR3 runs to 15 residues. This chain's CDR3 is CASGTPAGHNYGYTF. The CDR3 nucleotides are TGTGCCAGCGGAACCCCCGCCGGACACAACTATGGCTACACCTTC.

As regards this clonotype: Germline and junction disagree at one end, which may indicate a read error. V is TRBV11-2 and J is TRBJ2-1; D gene unclear. This CDR3 is 13 amino acids long. Germline V gene lookup returns CDR1 SGHAT and CDR2 FQNNGV. Here the CDR3 reads CAGSPLNRGEQFF. Written as DNA, the CDR3 is TGTGCCGGCAGCCCTCTCAACAGAGGCGAGCAGTTCTTC. The complete variable domain, with remaining parts taken from reference TRBV11-2 and TRBJ2-1, reads EAGVAQSPRYKIIEKRQSVAFWCNPISGHATLYWYQQILGQGPKLLIQFQNNGVVDDSQLPKDRFSAERLKGVDSTLKIQPAKLEDSAVYLCAGSPLNRGEQFFGPGTRLTVL.

Many counts were recorded for this clonotype. The J gene is TRBJ2-2, the V gene TRBV20-1, with TRBD2 matching over 7 bases. The CDR3 runs 14 residues. The germline gives CDR1 DFQATT, CDR2 SNEGSKA (reference sequence). With 0 bases clipped from V and 4 bases from J, the junction kept 2 bases outside the gene matches. The DNA of the CDR3 is TGCAGTGCTAGAGAAGGCGGGAGCACCGGGGAGCTGTTTTTT. This sequence encodes CSAREGGSTGELFF.

This clonotype was observed a few times. The chain links TRBV30 to TRBJ2-5; weak D call: TRBD1 (6 bases). CDR1 GTSNPN and CDR2 SVGIG come from the germline V gene (reference sequence). The CDR3 runs to 13 residues. Trimming shortened V by 1 base and J by 5 bases, and 11 bases separated the two germline ends. CDR3 region: CAWSGGRGETQYF. The CDR3 coding sequence is TGTGCCTGGAGTGGGGGGCGTGGGGAGACCCAGTACTTC.

This clonotype was seen at least ten times. The V call is TRBV5-1, the J call TRBJ2-3, with 8 bases matching TRBD2. CDR1 and CDR2 from the germline V gene are SGHRS and YFSETQ. The trim removed 7 bases at V and 3 bases at J, leaving 7 bases unmatched. The CDR3 has 14 residues. CDR3: CASGTRGATDTQYF. CDR3 DNA sequence: TGCGCCAGCGGGACTAGGGGGGCGACAGATACGCAGTATTTT.

The table lists this clonotype with many counts. The genes are TRBV2 and TRBJ2-4, with TRBD1 as a possible D gene (6 bases). The CDR3 contains 13 residues. Trimming took off 5 bases at V and 8 bases at J, with 13 bases between the two ends. Germline V gives CDR1 SNHLY, CDR2 FYNNEI. This chain's CDR3 is CASSQGLLDIQYF. The CDR3 DNA reads as TGTGCCAGCAGTCAGGGGTTGTTAGACATTCAGTACTTC.